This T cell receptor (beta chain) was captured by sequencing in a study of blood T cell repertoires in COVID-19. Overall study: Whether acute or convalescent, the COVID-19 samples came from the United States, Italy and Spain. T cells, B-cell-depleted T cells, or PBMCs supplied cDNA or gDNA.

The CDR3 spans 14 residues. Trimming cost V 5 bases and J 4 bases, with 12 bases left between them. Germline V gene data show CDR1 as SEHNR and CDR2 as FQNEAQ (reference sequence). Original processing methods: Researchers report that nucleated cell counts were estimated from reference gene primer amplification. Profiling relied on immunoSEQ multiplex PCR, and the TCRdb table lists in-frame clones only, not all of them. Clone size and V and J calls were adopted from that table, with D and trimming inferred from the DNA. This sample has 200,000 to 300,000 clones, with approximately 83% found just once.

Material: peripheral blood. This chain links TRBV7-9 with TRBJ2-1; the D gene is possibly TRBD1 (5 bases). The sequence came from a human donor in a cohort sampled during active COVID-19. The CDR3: CASSPRDRYNEQFF. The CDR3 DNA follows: TGTGCCAGCAGCCCCCGCGACAGATACAATGAGCAGTTCTTC.